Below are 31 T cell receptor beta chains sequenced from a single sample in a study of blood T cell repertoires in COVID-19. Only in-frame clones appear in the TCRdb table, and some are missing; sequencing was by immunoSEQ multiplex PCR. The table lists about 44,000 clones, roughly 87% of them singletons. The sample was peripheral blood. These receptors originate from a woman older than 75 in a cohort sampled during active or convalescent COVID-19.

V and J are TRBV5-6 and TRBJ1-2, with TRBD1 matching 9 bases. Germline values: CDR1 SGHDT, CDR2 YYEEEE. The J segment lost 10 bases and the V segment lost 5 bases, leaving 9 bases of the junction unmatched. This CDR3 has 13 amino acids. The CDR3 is CASSRDRESSYTF. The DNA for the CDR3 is TGTGCCAGCAGTCGGGACAGGGAAAGTTCCTACACCTTC.

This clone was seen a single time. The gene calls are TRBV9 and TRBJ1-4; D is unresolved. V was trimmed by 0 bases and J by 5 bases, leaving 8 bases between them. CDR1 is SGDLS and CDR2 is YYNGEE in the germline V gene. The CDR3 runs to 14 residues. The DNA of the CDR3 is TGTGCCAGCAGCGTAGGGGAGATGAATGAAAAACTGTTTTTT. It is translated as CASSVGEMNEKLFF. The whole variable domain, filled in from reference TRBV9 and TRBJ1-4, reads DSGVTQTPKHLITATGQRVTLRCSPRSGDLSVYWYQQSLDQGLQFLIQYYNGEERAKGNILERFSAQQFPDLHSELNLSSLELGDSALYFCASSVGEMNEKLFFGSGTQLSVL.

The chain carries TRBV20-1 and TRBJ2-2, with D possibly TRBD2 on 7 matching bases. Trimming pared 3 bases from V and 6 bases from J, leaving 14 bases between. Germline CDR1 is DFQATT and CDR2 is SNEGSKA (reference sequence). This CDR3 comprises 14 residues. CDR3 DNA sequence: TGCAGTGCTAGTGGGGGGGGCCTCGCCGGGGAGCTGTTTTTT. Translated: CSASGGGLAGELFF.

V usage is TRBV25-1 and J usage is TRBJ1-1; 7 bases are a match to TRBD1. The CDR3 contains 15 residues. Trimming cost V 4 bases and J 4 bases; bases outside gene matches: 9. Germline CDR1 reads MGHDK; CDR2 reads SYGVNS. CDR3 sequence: CASSGGQPVGTEAFF. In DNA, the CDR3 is TGTGCCAGCAGTGGGGGACAGCCGGTGGGCACTGAAGCTTTCTTT.

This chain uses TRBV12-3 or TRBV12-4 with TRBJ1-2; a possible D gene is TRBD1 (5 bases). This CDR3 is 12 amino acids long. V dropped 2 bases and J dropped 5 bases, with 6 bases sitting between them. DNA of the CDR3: TGTGCCAGCAGTTTACAGGGTTATGGCTACACCTTC. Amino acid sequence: CASSLQGYGYTF.

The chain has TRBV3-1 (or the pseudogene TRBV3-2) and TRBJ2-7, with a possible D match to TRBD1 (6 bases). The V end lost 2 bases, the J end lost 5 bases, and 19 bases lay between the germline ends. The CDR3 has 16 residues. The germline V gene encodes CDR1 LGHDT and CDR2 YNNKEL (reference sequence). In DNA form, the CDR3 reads TGTGCCAGCAGCCAAAGAAGACAGGACCGTAACAACGAGCAGTACTTC. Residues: CASSQRRQDRNNEQYF.

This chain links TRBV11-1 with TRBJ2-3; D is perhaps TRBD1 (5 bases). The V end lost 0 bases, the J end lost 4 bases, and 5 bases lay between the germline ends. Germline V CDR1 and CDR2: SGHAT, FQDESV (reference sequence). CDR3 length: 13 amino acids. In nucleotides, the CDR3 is TGTGCCAGCAGCTTAGCAGGGGCAGATACGCAGTATTTT. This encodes CASSLAGADTQYF.

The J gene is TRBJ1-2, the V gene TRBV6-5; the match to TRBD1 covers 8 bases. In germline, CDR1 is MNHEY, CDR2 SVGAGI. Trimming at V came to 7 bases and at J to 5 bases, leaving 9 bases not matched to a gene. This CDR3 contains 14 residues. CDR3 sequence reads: CASTRTGIWYGYTF. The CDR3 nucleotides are TGTGCCAGCACTCGGACAGGGATCTGGTATGGCTACACCTTC.

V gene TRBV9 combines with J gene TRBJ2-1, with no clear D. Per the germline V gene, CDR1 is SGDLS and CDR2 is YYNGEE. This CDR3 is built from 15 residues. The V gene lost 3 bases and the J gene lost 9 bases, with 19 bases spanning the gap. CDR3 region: CASSARGAPLGEQFF. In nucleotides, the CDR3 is TGTGCCAGCAGCGCTCGAGGCGCCCCCCTGGGTGAGCAGTTCTTC.

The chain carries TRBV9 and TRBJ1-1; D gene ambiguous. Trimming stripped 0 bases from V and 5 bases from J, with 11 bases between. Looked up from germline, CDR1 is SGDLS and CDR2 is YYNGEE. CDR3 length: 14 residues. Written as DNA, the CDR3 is TGTGCCAGCAGCGTAGCTTACAGAGGGACTGAAGCTTTCTTT. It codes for CASSVAYRGTEAFF.

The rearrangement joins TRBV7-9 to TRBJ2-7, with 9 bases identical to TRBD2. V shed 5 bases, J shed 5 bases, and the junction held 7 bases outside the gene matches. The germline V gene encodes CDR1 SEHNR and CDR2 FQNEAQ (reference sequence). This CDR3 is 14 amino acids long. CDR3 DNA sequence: TGTGCCAGCAGCCTAACTTTAGCGGGAGACGAGCAGTACTTC. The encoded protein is CASSLTLAGDEQYF.

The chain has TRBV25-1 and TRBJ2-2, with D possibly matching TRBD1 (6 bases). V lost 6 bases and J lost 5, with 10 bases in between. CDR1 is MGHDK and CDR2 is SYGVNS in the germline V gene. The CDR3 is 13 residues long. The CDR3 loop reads CASRLGGTGELFF. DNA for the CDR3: TGTGCCAGCAGACTAGGGGGTACCGGGGAGCTGTTTTTT.

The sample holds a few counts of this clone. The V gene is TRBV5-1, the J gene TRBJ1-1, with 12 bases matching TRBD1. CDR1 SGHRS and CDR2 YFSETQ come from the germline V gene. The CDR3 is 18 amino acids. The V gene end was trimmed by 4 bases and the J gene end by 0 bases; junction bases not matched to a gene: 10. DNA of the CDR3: TGCGCCAGCAGCGGAGGTGGGACAGGGGGCTTGCTGAACACTGAAGCTTTCTTT. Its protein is CASSGGGTGGLLNTEAFF.

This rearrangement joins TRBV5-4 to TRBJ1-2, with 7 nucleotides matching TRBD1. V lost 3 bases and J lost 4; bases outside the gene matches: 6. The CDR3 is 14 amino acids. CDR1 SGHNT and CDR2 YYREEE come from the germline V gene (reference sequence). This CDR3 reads CASSSGGTAYGYTF. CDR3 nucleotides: TGTGCCAGCAGCTCGGGGGGGACAGCCTATGGCTACACCTTC.

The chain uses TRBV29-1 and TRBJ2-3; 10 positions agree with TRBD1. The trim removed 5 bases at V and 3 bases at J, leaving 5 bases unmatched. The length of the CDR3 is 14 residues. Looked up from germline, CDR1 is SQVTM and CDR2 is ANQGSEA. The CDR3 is CSVPGTGVTDTQYF. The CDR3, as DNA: TGCAGCGTTCCCGGGACAGGGGTGACAGATACGCAGTATTTT.

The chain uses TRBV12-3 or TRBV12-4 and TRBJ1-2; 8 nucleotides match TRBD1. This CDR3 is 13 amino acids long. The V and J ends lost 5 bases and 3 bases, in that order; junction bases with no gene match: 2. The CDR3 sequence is CASSNRGDYGYTF. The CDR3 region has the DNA TGTGCCAGCAGTAACAGGGGGGACTATGGCTACACCTTC.

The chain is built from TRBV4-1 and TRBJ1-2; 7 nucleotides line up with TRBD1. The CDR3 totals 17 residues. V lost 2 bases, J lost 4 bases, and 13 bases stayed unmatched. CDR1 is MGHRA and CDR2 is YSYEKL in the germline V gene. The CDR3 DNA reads TGCGCCAGCAGCCAAACCAGGGGGACCTTCTATCTCTATGGCTACACCTTC. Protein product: CASSQTRGTFYLYGYTF.

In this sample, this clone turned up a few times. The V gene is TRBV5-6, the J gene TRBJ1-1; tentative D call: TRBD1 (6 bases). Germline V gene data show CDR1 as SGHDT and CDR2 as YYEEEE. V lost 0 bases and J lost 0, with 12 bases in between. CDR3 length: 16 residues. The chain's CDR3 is CASSLAGAGVNTEAFF. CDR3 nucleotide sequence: TGTGCCAGCAGCTTGGCAGGGGCCGGAGTGAACACTGAAGCTTTCTTT.

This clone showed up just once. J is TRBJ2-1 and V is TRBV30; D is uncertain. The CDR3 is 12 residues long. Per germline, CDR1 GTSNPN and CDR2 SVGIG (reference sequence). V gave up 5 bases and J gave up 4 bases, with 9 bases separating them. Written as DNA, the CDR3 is TGTGCCTGGCGCAGGTTTTACAATGAGCAGTTCTTC. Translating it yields CAWRRFYNEQFF.

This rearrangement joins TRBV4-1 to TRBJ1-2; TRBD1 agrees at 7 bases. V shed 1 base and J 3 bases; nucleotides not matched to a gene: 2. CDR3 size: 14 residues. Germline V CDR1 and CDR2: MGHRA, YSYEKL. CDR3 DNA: TGCGCCAGCAGCCAAGCTCAGGGGGACTATGGCTACACCTTC. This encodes CASSQAQGDYGYTF.

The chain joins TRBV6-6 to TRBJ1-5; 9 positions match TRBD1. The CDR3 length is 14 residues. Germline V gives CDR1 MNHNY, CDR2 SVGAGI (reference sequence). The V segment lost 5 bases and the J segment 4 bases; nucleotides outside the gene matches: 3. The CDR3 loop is CASSGGTGNQPQHF. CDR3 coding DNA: TGTGCCAGCAGTGGGGGGACAGGGAATCAGCCCCAGCATTTT.

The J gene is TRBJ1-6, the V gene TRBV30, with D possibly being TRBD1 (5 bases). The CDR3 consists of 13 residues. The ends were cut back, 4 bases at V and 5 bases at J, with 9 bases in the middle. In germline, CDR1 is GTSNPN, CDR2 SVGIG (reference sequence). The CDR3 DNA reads TGTGCCTGGACAGGGAACGATAATTCACCCCTCCACTTT. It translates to CAWTGNDNSPLHF.

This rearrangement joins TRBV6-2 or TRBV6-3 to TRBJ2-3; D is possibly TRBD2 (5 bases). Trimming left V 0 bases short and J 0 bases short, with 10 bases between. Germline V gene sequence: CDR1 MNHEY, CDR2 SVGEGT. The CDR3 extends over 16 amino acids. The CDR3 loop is CASSYSEGLSTDTQYF. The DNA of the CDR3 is TGTGCCAGCAGTTACTCTGAGGGTCTTAGCACAGATACGCAGTATTTT.

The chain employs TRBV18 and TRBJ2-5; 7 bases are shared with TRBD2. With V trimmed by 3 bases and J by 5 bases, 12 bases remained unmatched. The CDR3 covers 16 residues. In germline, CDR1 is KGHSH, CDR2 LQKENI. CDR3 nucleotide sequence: TGTGCCAGCTCACCTCGACTAGCTAATTCGGGGGAGACCCAGTACTTC. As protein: CASSPRLANSGETQYF.

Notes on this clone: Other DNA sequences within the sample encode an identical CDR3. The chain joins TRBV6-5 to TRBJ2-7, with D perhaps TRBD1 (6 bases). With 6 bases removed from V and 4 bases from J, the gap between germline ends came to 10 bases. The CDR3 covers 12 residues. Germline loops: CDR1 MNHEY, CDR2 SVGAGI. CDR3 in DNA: TGTGCCAGCAGCTTACAGGGTTACGAGCAGTACTTC. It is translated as CASSLQGYEQYF.

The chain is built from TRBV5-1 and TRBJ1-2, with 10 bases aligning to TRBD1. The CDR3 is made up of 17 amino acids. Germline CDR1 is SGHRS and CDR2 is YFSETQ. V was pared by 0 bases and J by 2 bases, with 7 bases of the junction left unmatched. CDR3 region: CASSLVGTGEVNYGYTF. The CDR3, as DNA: TGCGCCAGCAGCTTGGTAGGGACAGGGGAGGTGAACTATGGCTACACCTTC.

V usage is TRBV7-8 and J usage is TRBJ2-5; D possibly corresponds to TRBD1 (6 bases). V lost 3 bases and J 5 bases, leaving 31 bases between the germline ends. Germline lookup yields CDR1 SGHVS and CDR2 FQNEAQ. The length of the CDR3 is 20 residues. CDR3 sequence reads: CASSFRDLGRGGPKRETQYF. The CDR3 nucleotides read TGTGCCAGCAGCTTTAGGGATTTAGGCCGTGGGGGCCCTAAGAGGGAGACCCAGTACTTC.

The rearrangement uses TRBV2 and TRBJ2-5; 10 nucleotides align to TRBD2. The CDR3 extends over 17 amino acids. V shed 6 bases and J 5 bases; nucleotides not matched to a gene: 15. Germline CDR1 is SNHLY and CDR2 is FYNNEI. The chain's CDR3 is CASSPGSGRALGETQYF. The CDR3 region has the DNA TGTGCCAGCAGCCCCGGGAGCGGGAGGGCCTTAGGGGAGACCCAGTACTTC.

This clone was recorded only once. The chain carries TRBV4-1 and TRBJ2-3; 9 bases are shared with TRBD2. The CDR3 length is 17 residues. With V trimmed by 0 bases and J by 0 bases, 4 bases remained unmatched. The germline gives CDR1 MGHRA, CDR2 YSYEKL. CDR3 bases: TGCGCCAGCAGCCAAGAGTTGACTAGCGGAAGCACAGATACGCAGTATTTT. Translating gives CASSQELTSGSTDTQYF.

CDR3 sequence (DNA): TGTGCCAGCGGGAGGGGTACGTTCAATGAGCAGTTCTTC. Its protein is CASGRGTFNEQFF. V usage is TRBV10-3 and J usage is TRBJ2-1, with 9 positions matching TRBD2. CDR1 is ENHRY, CDR2 SYGVKD, per germline. The CDR3 covers 13 residues. Trimming took 10 bases from V and 6 from J; bases not matched to a gene: 7.

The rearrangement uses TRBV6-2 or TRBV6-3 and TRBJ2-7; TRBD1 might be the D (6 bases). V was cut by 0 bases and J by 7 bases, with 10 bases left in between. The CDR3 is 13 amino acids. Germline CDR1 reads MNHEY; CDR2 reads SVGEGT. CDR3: CASSYSRQGEQYF. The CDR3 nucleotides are TGTGCCAGCAGTTACTCGAGGCAGGGGGAGCAGTACTTC.